The entry below describes one TCR beta chain. The V and J ends lost 3 bases and 4 bases, in that order; junction bases with no gene match: 4. The length of the CDR3 is 14 residues. The germline V gene has CDR1 DFQATT and CDR2 SNEGSKA (reference sequence). This entry belongs to a study of blood T cell repertoires in COVID-19. Repertoires were generated with immunoSEQ multiplex PCR, while TCRdb's copy carries only in-frame clones and drops some. The top ten clones hold roughly 6.4% of a sample with 150,000 to 200,000 clones, 80% of them seen once. The sample taken for sequencing was peripheral blood. The receptor's source is a man aged 60 to 75 with acute or convalescent COVID-19. V and J are TRBV20-1 and TRBJ1-3; 9 nucleotides match TRBD1. CDR3 bases: TGCAGTGCTAGTCTTGGGACAGGGGGAAACACCATATATTTT. This codes for CSASLGTGGNTIYF.